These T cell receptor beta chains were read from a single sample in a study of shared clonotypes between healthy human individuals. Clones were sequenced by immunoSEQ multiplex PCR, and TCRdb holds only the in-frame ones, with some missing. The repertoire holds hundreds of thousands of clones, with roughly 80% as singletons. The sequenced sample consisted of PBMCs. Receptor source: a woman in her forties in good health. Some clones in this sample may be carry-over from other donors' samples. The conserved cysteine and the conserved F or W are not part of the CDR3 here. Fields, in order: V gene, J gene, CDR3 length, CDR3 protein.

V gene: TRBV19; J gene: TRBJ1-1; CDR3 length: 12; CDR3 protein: ASSIDFSRTEAF
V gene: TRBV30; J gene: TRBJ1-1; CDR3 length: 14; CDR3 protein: AWSGTGGAGPTEAF
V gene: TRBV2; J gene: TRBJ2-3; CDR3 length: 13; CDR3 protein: ASSALSGSGDTQY
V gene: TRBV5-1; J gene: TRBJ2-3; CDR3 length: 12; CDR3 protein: ASSLTGGSNTQY
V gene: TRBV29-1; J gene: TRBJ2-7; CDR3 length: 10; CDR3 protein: NVGQASYEQY
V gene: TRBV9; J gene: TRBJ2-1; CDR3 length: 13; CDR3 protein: ASSVAGTNHNEQF
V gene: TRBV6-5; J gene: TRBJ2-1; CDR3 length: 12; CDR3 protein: ASSYSQVSDEQF
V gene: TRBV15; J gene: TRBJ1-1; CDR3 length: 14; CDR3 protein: ATSRDPRQMNTEAF
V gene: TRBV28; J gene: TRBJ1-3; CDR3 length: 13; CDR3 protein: ASSLGWGAGNTIY
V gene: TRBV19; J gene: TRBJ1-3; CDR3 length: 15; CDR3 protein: ASSTTATGAPGNTIY
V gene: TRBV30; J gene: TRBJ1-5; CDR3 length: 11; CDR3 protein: AWGGREDQPQH
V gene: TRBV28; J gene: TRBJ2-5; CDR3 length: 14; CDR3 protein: ASSPILEGQQETQY
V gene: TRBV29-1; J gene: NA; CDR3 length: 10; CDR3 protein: SVEGGTYEQY
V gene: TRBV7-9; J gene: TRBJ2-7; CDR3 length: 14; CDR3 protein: ASSPMGGMGFGEQY
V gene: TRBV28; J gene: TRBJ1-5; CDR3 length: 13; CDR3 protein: ASSPRGGLNQPQH
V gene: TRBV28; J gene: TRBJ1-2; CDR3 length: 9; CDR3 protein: ASSLDYGYT
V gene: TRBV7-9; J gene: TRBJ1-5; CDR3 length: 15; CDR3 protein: ASSLFLSGPRDQPQH
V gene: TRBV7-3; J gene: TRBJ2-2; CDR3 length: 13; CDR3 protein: ASSPLAGTTGELF
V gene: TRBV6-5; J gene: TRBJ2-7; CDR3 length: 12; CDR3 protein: ASTAGAPPYEQY
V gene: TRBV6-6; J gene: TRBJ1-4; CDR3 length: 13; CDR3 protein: ASSYRPGPAEKLF
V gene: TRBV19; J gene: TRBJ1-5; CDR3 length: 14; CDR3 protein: ASSILTGVSNQPQH
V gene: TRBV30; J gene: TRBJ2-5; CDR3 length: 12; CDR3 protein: ASSLSGYQETQY
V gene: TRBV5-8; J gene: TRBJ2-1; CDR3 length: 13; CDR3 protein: ASSSDGETYNEQF
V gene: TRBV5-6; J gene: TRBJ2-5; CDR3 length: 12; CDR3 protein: ASSLQIVQETQY
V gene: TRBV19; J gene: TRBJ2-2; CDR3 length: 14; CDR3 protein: ASSIGTLRAGGELF
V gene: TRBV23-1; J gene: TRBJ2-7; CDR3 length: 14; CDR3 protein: ASSQLRRGLSYEQY
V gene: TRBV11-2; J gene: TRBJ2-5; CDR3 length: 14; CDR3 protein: ASSPRTTSGVEPQY
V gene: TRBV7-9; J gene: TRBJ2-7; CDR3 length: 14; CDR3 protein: ASSPPRQGRAYEQY
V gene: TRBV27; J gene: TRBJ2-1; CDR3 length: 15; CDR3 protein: ASSGLLSMGQYNEQF
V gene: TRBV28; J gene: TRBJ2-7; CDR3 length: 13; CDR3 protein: ASSLSGTPTYEQY
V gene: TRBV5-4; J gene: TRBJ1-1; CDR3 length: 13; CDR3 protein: ASSAPPGMNTEAF
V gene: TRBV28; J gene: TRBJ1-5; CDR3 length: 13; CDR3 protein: ASNLGVGGNQPQH
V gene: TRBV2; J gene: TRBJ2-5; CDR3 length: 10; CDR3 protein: ASSGLGETQY
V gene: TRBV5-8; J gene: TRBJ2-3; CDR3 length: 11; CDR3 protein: ASSFRGTDTQY
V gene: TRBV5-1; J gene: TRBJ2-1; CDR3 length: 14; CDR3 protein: ASSLDPLDRYNEQF
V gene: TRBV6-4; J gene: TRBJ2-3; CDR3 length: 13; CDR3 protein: ASSDAAGAVDTQY
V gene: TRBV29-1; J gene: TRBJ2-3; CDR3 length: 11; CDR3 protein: SVGPGVGDTQY
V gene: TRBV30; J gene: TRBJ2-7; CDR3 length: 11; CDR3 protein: AWSVRRDYEQY
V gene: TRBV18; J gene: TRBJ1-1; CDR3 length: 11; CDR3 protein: ASSPAGDTEAF
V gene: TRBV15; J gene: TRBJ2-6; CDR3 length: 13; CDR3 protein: ATSSARSGANVLT
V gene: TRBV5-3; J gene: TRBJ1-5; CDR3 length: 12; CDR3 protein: ARSLAAPNQPQH
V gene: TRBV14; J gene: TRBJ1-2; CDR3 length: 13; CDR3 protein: ASSQDLSDNYGYT
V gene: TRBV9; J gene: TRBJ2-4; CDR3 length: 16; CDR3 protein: ASSVGGLASPYKNIQY